Shown below are 27 T cell receptor beta chains from a single sample sequenced in a study of blood T cell repertoires in COVID-19. Produced via immunoSEQ multiplex PCR; TCRdb's table is partial and in-frame only. The table includes roughly 250,000 clones, 85% to 90% detected once. The sample was peripheral blood. Source of these receptors: a woman in her twenties or thirties with COVID-19, enrolled during active disease.

The chain combines TRBV7-9 with TRBJ1-1, with a possible D match to TRBD1 (6 bases). CDR3 length: 18 amino acids. Germline-derived CDR1 and CDR2 are SEHNR and FQNEAQ (reference sequence). V lost 4 bases and J lost 1, with 22 bases in between. The CDR3 DNA reads as TGTGCCAGCAGCTATCAAATAAACAGGGTTTTAGCGAACACTGAAGCTTTCTTT. It specifies CASSYQINRVLANTEAFF.

The chain links TRBV4-1 to TRBJ2-3; 10 bases align to TRBD2. CDR3 length equals 15 residues. The junction had 6 bases not matched to a gene; V was cut back by 4 bases and J by 5 bases. The germline CDR1 and CDR2 sequences are MGHRA and YSYEKL. The CDR3: CASSLRLAGRDTQYF. The CDR3 DNA is TGCGCCAGCAGCCTGCGACTAGCGGGTCGAGATACGCAGTATTTT.

The chain links TRBV18 to TRBJ2-3, with 9 bases fitting TRBD1. The CDR3 has 16 amino acids. Germline CDR1 reads KGHSH; CDR2 reads LQKENI. V was pared by 2 bases and J by 1 base, with 4 bases of the junction left unmatched. CDR3 region: CASSPGTGSGTDTQYF. The CDR3 nucleotides read TGTGCCAGCTCACCAGGGACAGGGAGCGGCACAGATACGCAGTATTTT.

The sample holds one count of this clone. The chain has TRBV6-1 and TRBJ1-1; D remains ambiguous. This CDR3 is built from 13 residues. CDR1 and CDR2 (germline): MNHNS, SASEGT. Between the trimmed V and J ends, which lost 3 bases and 6 bases, there was a span of 11 bases. The CDR3 is CASSDLGLPEAFF. CDR3 nucleotides: TGTGCCAGCAGTGACCTCGGACTTCCTGAAGCTTTCTTT.

This rearrangement joins TRBV15 to TRBJ1-4, with 8 bases matching TRBD1. Germline V lookup: CDR1 LNHNV, CDR2 YYDKDF (reference sequence). J was trimmed by 8 bases and V by 4 bases; bases with no gene match: 6. The CDR3 loop spans 14 amino acids. CDR3 coding DNA: TGTGCCACCAGCATTACAGGGGGAGGAGAAAAACTGTTTTTT. Translating it yields CATSITGGGEKLFF.

This clone was counted once. This chain joins TRBV6-1 and TRBJ1-5; 8 bases match TRBD1. The trim removed 3 bases at V and 5 bases at J, leaving 3 bases unmatched. This CDR3 contains 14 residues. Germline assignment: CDR1 MNHNS and CDR2 SASEGT. The DNA of the CDR3 is TGTGCCAGCAGTGAGACAGGGGTTTATCAGCCCCAGCATTTT. This codes for CASSETGVYQPQHF.

The chain combines TRBV5-1 with TRBJ2-7, with TRBD2 identical over 10 bases. The length of the CDR3 is 16 residues. V trimming: 0 bases; J trimming: 5 bases; junction bases outside the gene matches: 8. CDR1 is SGHRS, CDR2 YFSETQ, per germline. This chain's CDR3 is CASSLVISGGINEQYF. The CDR3 DNA reads TGCGCCAGCAGCTTGGTTATTAGCGGGGGGATAAACGAGCAGTACTTC.

The rearrangement uses TRBV18 and TRBJ2-5; 7 bases fit TRBD1. Germline CDR1 KGHSH, CDR2 LQKENI. The CDR3 length is 14 residues. V shed 3 bases, J shed 4 bases, and the junction held 5 bases outside the gene matches. The CDR3 here is CASSPPTGLETQYF. In nucleotides, the CDR3 is TGTGCCAGCTCACCTCCGACAGGGCTAGAGACCCAGTACTTC.

The rearrangement links TRBV5-4 to TRBJ2-7, with 10 bases aligning to TRBD1. The CDR3 is 15 residues long. Germline trimming cut 4 bases from V and 5 bases from J; bases unmatched to any gene: 9. Looked up from germline, CDR1 is SGHNT and CDR2 is YYREEE (reference sequence). The CDR3 DNA reads TGTGCCAGCAGCCAGCCGGGACAGGGGATCCACGAGCAGTACTTC. This codes for CASSQPGQGIHEQYF.

The rearrangement uses TRBV11-2 and TRBJ2-5, with 9 bases aligning to TRBD1. The ends lost 5 bases at V and 5 bases at J; junction bases unmatched: 6. CDR1 and CDR2 (germline): SGHAT, FQNNGV. CDR3 length: 14 residues. CDR3 sequence: CASSTYRGHETQYF. The CDR3 DNA reads TGTGCCAGCAGCACCTACAGGGGGCACGAGACCCAGTACTTC. Drawing the rest from reference TRBV11-2 and TRBJ2-5, the complete variable domain is EAGVAQSPRYKIIEKRQSVAFWCNPISGHATLYWYQQILGQGPKLLIQFQNNGVVDDSQLPKDRFSAERLKGVDSTLKIQPAKLEDSAVYLCASSTYRGHETQYFGPGTRLLVL.

The V and J genes are TRBV6-5 and TRBJ1-6; TRBD1 might be the D (6 bases). V lost 0 bases and J lost 8, with 11 bases in between. The germline CDR1 and CDR2 sequences are MNHEY and SVGAGI. The CDR3 totals 15 residues. CDR3 sequence: CASSYSDSQHSPLHF. CDR3 bases: TGTGCCAGCAGTTACTCGGACAGCCAACATTCACCCCTCCACTTT.

The J gene is TRBJ1-2, the V gene TRBV21-1. TRBV21-1 is shown as a pseudogene. CDR3 length equals 15 residues. The CDR3 protein is CASSERGVTQYGYTF. The CDR3 bases are TGTGCCAGCAGCGAAAGAGGCGTCACGCAGTATGGCTACACCTTC.

This clone was detected a few times. This rearrangement joins TRBV5-1 to TRBJ2-5; TRBD2 aligns across 8 bases. Germline V gene sequence: CDR1 SGHRS, CDR2 YFSETQ. The CDR3 is 16 amino acids. The ends lost 4 bases at V and 0 bases at J; junction bases unmatched: 8. The CDR3 reads CASSRGTSRYQETQYF. As DNA, the CDR3 is TGCGCCAGCAGCCGCGGGACTAGTAGGTACCAAGAGACCCAGTACTTC. Together with reference TRBV5-1 and TRBJ2-5, the CDR3 gives the full variable domain: KAGVTQTPRYLIKTRGQQVTLSCSPISGHRSVSWYQQTPGQGLQFLFEYFSETQRNKGNFPGRFSGRQFSNSRSEMNVSTLELGDSALYLCASSRGTSRYQETQYFGPGTRLLVL.

Written as DNA, the CDR3 is TGTGCCAGCAGTTGGGACAGAGCCTATGGCTACACCTTC. Protein product: CASSWDRAYGYTF. The rearrangement joins TRBV2 to TRBJ1-2; 7 nucleotides align to TRBD1. The V segment lost 5 bases and the J segment 4 bases; nucleotides outside the gene matches: 4. Germline loops: CDR1 SNHLY, CDR2 FYNNEI. The CDR3 has 13 amino acids.

This chain joins TRBV19 and TRBJ1-2, with D unclear. The CDR3 is made up of 13 amino acids. Trimming removed 5 bases at V and 4 bases at J, with 11 bases between. Germline assignment: CDR1 LNHDA and CDR2 SQIVND (reference sequence). CDR3 coding DNA: TGTGCCAGTAGTCCCTGGGGAGGCTATGGCTACACCTTC. It yields the protein CASSPWGGYGYTF.

The V call is TRBV5-4, the J call TRBJ1-3; 8 bases are shared with TRBD1. CDR3 length: 15 amino acids. Per germline, CDR1 SGHNT and CDR2 YYREEE (reference sequence). With 1 base clipped from V and 4 bases from J, the junction kept 4 bases outside the gene matches. The CDR3 protein is CASSLQGAKGNTIYF. The DNA for the CDR3 is TGTGCCAGCAGCTTGCAGGGGGCGAAAGGAAACACCATATATTTT.

J is TRBJ1-6 and V is TRBV27; D not resolved. The germline V gene encodes CDR1 MNHEY and CDR2 SMNVEV (reference sequence). The germline V and J ends were trimmed by 0 bases and 6 bases, with 3 bases remaining between them. The CDR3 is 13 residues long. The CDR3 protein is CASSLSSNSPLHF. The CDR3 DNA sequence: TGTGCCAGCAGTTTATCGAGTAATTCACCCCTCCACTTT.

The chain has TRBV28 and TRBJ1-1; TRBD1 is a possible D gene (6 bases). Germline lookup yields CDR1 MDHEN and CDR2 SYDVKM. The CDR3 has 12 amino acids. Trimming removed 5 bases at V and 11 bases at J, with 15 bases between. The CDR3 bases are TGTGCCAGCAGTCCCGACAGGACGGCGGCTTTCTTT. Protein product: CASSPDRTAAFF. The whole variable domain, remainder taken from reference TRBV28 and TRBJ1-1, is DVKVTQSSRYLVKRTGEKVFLECVQDMDHENMFWYRQDPGLGLRLIYFSYDVKMKEKGDIPEGYSVSREKKERFSLILESASTNQTSMYLCASSPDRTAAFFGQGTRLTVV.

This clone was picked up a small number of times. The CDR3 loop reads CASSFSTAEAFF. As DNA, the CDR3 is TGCGCCAGCAGCTTCTCGACAGCAGAAGCTTTCTTT. The genes are TRBV5-1 and TRBJ1-1, with a possible D match to TRBD1 (5 bases). This CDR3 has 12 amino acids. Per germline, CDR1 SGHRS and CDR2 YFSETQ. Trimming took 2 bases from V and 8 from J, leaving 10 bases between them. The whole variable domain, filled in from reference TRBV5-1 and TRBJ1-1, reads KAGVTQTPRYLIKTRGQQVTLSCSPISGHRSVSWYQQTPGQGLQFLFEYFSETQRNKGNFPGRFSGRQFSNSRSEMNVSTLELGDSALYLCASSFSTAEAFFGQGTRLTVV.

The chain has TRBV5-1 and TRBJ2-3, with no clear D. Germline V CDR1 and CDR2: SGHRS, YFSETQ. V was clipped by 6 bases and J by 1 base, with 6 bases between them. The CDR3 has 12 amino acids. The CDR3: CASTPGTDTQYF. In DNA form, the CDR3 reads TGCGCCAGCACCCCAGGCACAGATACGCAGTATTTT.

The table lists this clone with a count of one. The chain combines TRBV5-5 with TRBJ2-7; D might be TRBD1 (6 bases). The CDR3 consists of 14 residues. Germline CDR1 and CDR2: SGHKS and YYEKEE (reference sequence). The V end lost 4 bases, the J end lost 11 bases, and 22 bases lay between the germline ends. CDR3: CASSISRRGGEEYF. The CDR3 DNA reads as TGTGCCAGCAGCATATCCAGGCGAGGGGGAGAAGAGTACTTC.

Notes on this clone: At the DNA level, this CDR3 is encoded by other sequences in the same sample as well. The rearrangement joins TRBV11-2 to TRBJ2-5; 8 bases agree with TRBD1. Germline V lookup: CDR1 SGHAT, CDR2 FQNNGV. CDR3 length equals 13 residues. V lost 4 bases, J lost 4 bases, and 2 bases stayed unmatched. The CDR3 coding sequence is TGTGCCAGCAGCTCCGACAGGGGAGAGACCCAGTACTTC. Residues: CASSSDRGETQYF.

The genes are TRBV4-1 and TRBJ2-1; 8 bases match TRBD2. The CDR3 contains 16 residues. Germline CDR1 MGHRA, CDR2 YSYEKL. The junction had 13 bases not matched to a gene; V was cut back by 3 bases and J by 9 bases. The DNA of the CDR3 is TGCGCCAGCAGCCACCCTAGGCGGGGGGAGGAGGGTGAGCAGTTCTTC. Amino acid sequence: CASSHPRRGEEGEQFF.

The V gene is TRBV19, the J gene TRBJ1-2; D not certain. Looked up from germline, CDR1 is LNHDA and CDR2 is SQIVND (reference sequence). V was shortened by 7 bases and J by 4 bases, with 7 bases between the two germline ends. This CDR3 region has 11 residues. CDR3 DNA sequence: TGTGCCAGTATTAACACCTATGGCTACACCTTC. This encodes CASINTYGYTF. Supplemented by reference TRBV19 and TRBJ1-2, the full variable domain reads DGGITQSPKYLFRKEGQNVTLSCEQNLNHDAMYWYRQDPGQGLRLIYYSQIVNDFQKGDIAEGYSVSREKKESFPLTVTSAQKNPTAFYLCASINTYGYTFGSGTRLTVV.

V gene TRBV19 combines with J gene TRBJ2-1; possibly TRBD1 for D (6 bases). The ends were cut back, 7 bases at V and 4 bases at J, with 8 bases in the middle. The CDR3 spans 12 residues. In germline, CDR1 is LNHDA, CDR2 SQIVND (reference sequence). CDR3 amino acids: CASKQGYNEQFF. The CDR3 nucleotides read TGTGCCAGTAAACAGGGTTACAATGAGCAGTTCTTC.

This clone was observed once. The gene calls are TRBV5-6 and TRBJ2-4; TRBD2 aligns across 13 bases. Germline lookup yields CDR1 SGHDT and CDR2 YYEEEE. The CDR3 contains 18 residues. J was trimmed by 5 bases and V by 0 bases; bases with no gene match: 8. CDR3 sequence: CASSLAVLAGGTQNIQYF. DNA for the CDR3: TGTGCCAGCAGCTTGGCCGTACTAGCGGGGGGGACCCAAAACATTCAGTACTTC.

This chain links TRBV23-1 with TRBJ1-1, with D unresolved. TRBV23-1 is an ORF, with its function uncertain. The CDR3 is 12 amino acids. Deletions cut 2 bases from V and 7 bases from J, with 8 bases between. The CDR3 reads CASSQAFSEAFF. The CDR3 bases are TGCGCCAGCAGTCAAGCCTTCAGTGAAGCTTTCTTT.